Following are 21 T cell receptor beta chains from one sample sequenced in a study of T-cell reconstitution after alpha-beta-depleted transplantation in children (dated by TCRdb to the mid-2010s). Library method: PCR. The instrument was an Illumina HiSeq 2500. TCR libraries were prepared with molecular barcoding, using unique molecular identifiers to normalize TCRbeta repertoire quantification. The public reads were quality trimmed at Q25 with fastp and then assembled into clones with MiXCR by TCRdb, keeping productive beta chains. CDR3 protein sequences are deduplicated, and each keeps its most common genes and DNA. The sample contains about 460,000 distinct CDR3 sequences, about 11% of them found a single time. The ten largest make up roughly 2% of the sample. Per the publication, the treatment or condition label means: allogeneic hematopoietic cell transplantation with graft depleted of TCRalphabeta T cells and CD19 B cells.

The specimen was PBMCs, collected before TCRalphabeta/CD19-depleted stem cell transplant. The source of these receptors is a child aged 2-15 years with inherited bone marrow failure, due to receive a stem cell transplant.

This clonotype was detected many times. The V call is TRBV24-1, the J call TRBJ1-2, with a weak D call TRBD1 (5 bases). Trimming pared 5 bases from V and 4 bases from J, leaving 10 bases between. CDR3 length: 13 amino acids. Germline V gene sequence: CDR1 KGHDR, CDR2 SFDVKD. The CDR3 spells CATSVGDGYGYTF. The CDR3 nucleotides read TGTGCCACCAGTGTGGGGGATGGCTATGGCTACACCTTC.

The chain combines TRBV5-1 with TRBJ1-1; D not resolved. The V gene lost 0 bases and the J gene lost 2 bases, with 8 bases spanning the gap. The CDR3 sequence is 14 residues long. Germline-derived CDR1 and CDR2 are SGHRS and YFSETQ. CDR3 nucleotide sequence: TGCGCCAGCAGCTTGGCCTATTTAAACACTGAAGCTTTCTTT. The encoded protein is CASSLAYLNTEAFF.

This sequence joins TRBV12-3 or TRBV12-4 and TRBJ2-3; D unresolved. This CDR3 has 14 residues. Trimming removed 2 bases from V and 2 bases from J, with 8 bases in between. CDR3 DNA sequence: TGTGCCAGCAGTTTACCCAGAATCACAGATACGCAGTATTTT. Translation gives CASSLPRITDTQYF.

The sample holds many counts of this clonotype. V usage is TRBV6-1 and J usage is TRBJ2-7, with D unclear. Germline V CDR1 and CDR2: MNHNS, SASEGT. V shed 5 bases and J shed 5 bases, with 16 bases lying between them. There are 14 residues in the CDR3. CDR3 amino acids: CASSTHRRADEQYF. The CDR3 DNA reads as TGTGCCAGCAGTACGCACCGAAGGGCCGACGAGCAGTACTTC.

This clonotype was seen repeatedly, ten times or more. This chain connects TRBV4-3 to TRBJ2-2; 8 bases align to TRBD2. CDR1 is LGHNA, CDR2 YSLEER, per germline. The V and J ends lost 3 bases and 3 bases, in that order; junction bases with no gene match: 3. The CDR3 extends over 15 amino acids. The CDR3 here is CASSQSGRDTGELFF. For the CDR3, the DNA is TGCGCCAGCAGCCAGAGCGGGAGAGACACCGGGGAGCTGTTTTTT.

There are many counts of this clonotype. The V call is TRBV4-2, the J call TRBJ2-1; TRBD2 matches at 7 bases. Germline-derived CDR1 and CDR2 are LGHNA and YNFKEQ. V lost 6 bases and J lost 0; bases outside the gene matches: 8. The CDR3 sequence is 16 residues long. The chain's CDR3 is CASRTSGGSSYNEQFF. The DNA for the CDR3 is TGTGCCAGCAGAACGTCCGGGGGGAGCTCCTACAATGAGCAGTTCTTC.

In this sample, this clonotype turned up many times. This chain links TRBV5-6 with TRBJ2-1; D may be TRBD2 (5 bases). Between the trimmed V and J ends, which lost 6 bases and 4 bases, there was a span of 11 bases. This CDR3 has 13 residues. Germline V gene sequence: CDR1 SGHDT, CDR2 YYEEEE. CDR3 sequence: CASTDGGYNEQFF. The CDR3, as DNA: TGTGCCAGCACCGATGGAGGATACAATGAGCAGTTCTTC.

This clonotype was observed many times. The chain couples TRBV10-3 to TRBJ2-4; D is perhaps TRBD2 (7 bases). The germline gives CDR1 ENHRY, CDR2 SYGVKD. This CDR3 contains 15 residues. The V and J ends lost 3 bases and 2 bases respectively, with 11 bases between them. The CDR3 spells CAISEGGGPKNIQYF. As DNA, the CDR3 is TGTGCCATCAGTGAAGGGGGGGGACCCAAAAACATTCAGTACTTC.

This chain joins TRBV27 and TRBJ2-7; D not resolved. Germline CDR1 and CDR2: MNHEY and SMNVEV (reference sequence). The V and J ends lost 3 bases and 4 bases respectively, with 13 bases between them. The CDR3 runs to 14 residues. Here the CDR3 reads CASSFFPARYEQYF. In DNA, the CDR3 is TGTGCCAGCAGTTTTTTTCCAGCGCGATACGAGCAGTACTTC.

This clonotype was counted at least ten times. One junction end does not reproduce the germline sequence, and a read error may be involved. The V call is TRBV18, the J call TRBJ1-6; 7 positions agree with TRBD1. Germline V gene sequence: CDR1 KGHSH, CDR2 LQKENI. This CDR3 is 14 amino acids long. CDR3: CASTPGQNNSPLHF. DNA of the CDR3: TGTGCCAGCACACCGGGACAGAATAATTCACCCCTCCACTTT.

This clonotype was observed many times. Written as DNA, the CDR3 is TGCGCCAGCAGCCAAGATGAGGGGGCATCGGCCAAAAACATTCAGTACTTC. Its translation is CASSQDEGASAKNIQYF. The rearrangement links TRBV4-3 to TRBJ2-4; TRBD1 aligns across 7 bases. The CDR3 is made up of 17 amino acids. V shed 0 bases and J 1 base; nucleotides not matched to a gene: 6. Germline CDR1 reads LGHNA; CDR2 reads YSLEER.

This clonotype has more than one count but fewer than ten. CDR3 residues: CASSLSMAGMKSYTF. Written as DNA, the CDR3 is TGTGCCAGCAGTTTATCGATGGCAGGAATGAAGAGCTACACCTTC. The chain employs TRBV27 and TRBJ1-2, with D unresolved. The germline V gene encodes CDR1 MNHEY and CDR2 SMNVEV (reference sequence). CDR3 length: 15 residues. V lost 0 bases and J lost 9, with 17 bases in between.

This clonotype was seen at least ten times. The chain uses TRBV5-1 and TRBJ2-1; tentative D call: TRBD2 (6 bases). The CDR3 consists of 14 residues. Germline V gives CDR1 SGHRS, CDR2 YFSETQ. Trimming cost V 4 bases and J 9 bases, with 17 bases left between them. CDR3 DNA: TGCGCCAGCAGCCCAGGGAGGACCGAGGTTGAGCAGTTCTTC. This gives the protein CASSPGRTEVEQFF.

This clonotype was observed at least ten times. V usage is TRBV5-6 and J usage is TRBJ2-1, with D perhaps TRBD2 (7 bases). V lost 2 bases to trimming and J lost 4 bases, with 13 bases between them. This CDR3 is 15 amino acids long. CDR1 and CDR2 (germline): SGHDT, YYEEEE. This CDR3 reads CASSLGGRVYNEQFF. In DNA, the CDR3 is TGTGCCAGCAGCTTAGGGGGGAGGGTATACAATGAGCAGTTCTTC.

The genes are TRBV28 and TRBJ2-1, with 8 nucleotides matching TRBD2. CDR1 and CDR2 from the germline V gene are MDHEN and SYDVKM. Unmatched junction bases numbered 4, after V lost 3 bases and J lost 3 bases. The CDR3 has 15 amino acids. This chain's CDR3 is CASSLRGAFYNEQFF. The CDR3 DNA reads TGTGCCAGCAGTTTGCGGGGGGCCTTCTACAATGAGCAGTTCTTC.

This clonotype was detected many times. The V and J genes are TRBV24-1 and TRBJ2-3; tentative D call: TRBD2 (5 bases). The V gene lost 3 bases and the J gene lost 1 base, with 10 bases spanning the gap. The CDR3 loop spans 15 amino acids. Looked up from germline, CDR1 is KGHDR and CDR2 is SFDVKD. The CDR3: CATSDPAGGTDTQYF. As DNA, the CDR3 is TGTGCCACCAGTGATCCTGCCGGGGGCACAGATACGCAGTATTTT.

This clonotype was observed many times. The V call is TRBV27, the J call TRBJ1-5, with a possible D match to TRBD1 (5 bases). CDR1 and CDR2 from the germline V gene are MNHEY and SMNVEV (reference sequence). CDR3 length: 15 residues. V shed 2 bases and J shed 6 bases, with 14 bases lying between them. CDR3 in DNA: TGTGCCAGCAGTTTAGGGCCAGGGATGGGTCAGCCCCAGCATTTT. Encoded protein: CASSLGPGMGQPQHF.

To note about this clonotype: A read error is possible here, since a much larger clone lies one base away. The genes are TRBV4-3 and TRBJ2-7; 11 bases align to TRBD2. The CDR3 is 15 amino acids. Germline CDR1 and CDR2: LGHNA and YSLEER. Trimming cost V 1 base and J 4 bases; bases outside gene matches: 3. CDR3 region: CASSQGLAGRYEQYF. The DNA for the CDR3 is TGCGCCAGCAGCCAAGGACTAGCGGGGCGTTACGAGCAGTACTTC.

This clonotype was seen a few times. As DNA, the CDR3 is TGCAGTGCTAGAGATTTTGCTAGGCTTGAGCAGTACTTC. Residues: CSARDFARLEQYF. The chain is built from TRBV20-1 and TRBJ2-7; D call uncertain. V was trimmed by 0 bases and J by 7 bases, leaving 13 bases between them. The CDR3 has 13 amino acids. Germline loops: CDR1 DFQATT, CDR2 SNEGSKA (reference sequence).

This clonotype was seen at least ten times. The chain has TRBV29-1 and TRBJ2-3; tentatively, D is TRBD1 (5 bases). CDR1 and CDR2 from the germline V gene are SQVTM and ANQGSEA. This CDR3 comprises 12 residues. The V and J ends lost 6 bases and 2 bases respectively, with 9 bases between them. In DNA form, the CDR3 reads TGCAGCGTGACAGATGACACAGATACGCAGTATTTT. Its translation: CSVTDDTDTQYF.

This clonotype was detected many times. The V gene is TRBV20-1, the J gene TRBJ2-7; 10 nucleotides match TRBD2. Germline V lookup: CDR1 DFQATT, CDR2 SNEGSKA (reference sequence). The CDR3 is made up of 14 amino acids. The trim removed 5 bases at V and 5 bases at J, leaving 9 bases unmatched. The CDR3 sequence: CSAGLAATLNEQYF. The CDR3 DNA is TGCAGTGCTGGACTAGCGGCAACCCTAAACGAGCAGTACTTC.